This TCR beta chain was recovered during a study of blood T cell repertoires in COVID-19. About the research overall: Acute-phase and convalescent COVID-19 samples originated in the United States, Italy and Spain.

Per the study methods: Counts of nucleated cells, estimated from reference gene primer amplification, were obtained. Measured with immunoSEQ multiplex PCR; TCRdb has only the in-frame clones, and not every one. That table furnishes V, J and clone size, whereas the DNA furnished D and trimming. The sample contains 100,000 or so clones, roughly four fifths of which appear only once. The V and J ends lost 5 bases and 4 bases respectively, with 9 bases between them. The CDR3 consists of 13 residues. A single count supports this clone. Source material: peripheral blood. The origin of this receptor is a man aged 40-55 years with active or convalescent COVID-19. V gene TRBV12-3 or TRBV12-4 combines with J gene TRBJ1-5; a weak D match, TRBD1 (6 bases). The CDR3 nucleotides are TGTGCCAGCAGTAGGGGGGGGAATCAGCCCCAGCATTTT. Protein: CASSRGGNQPQHF.